The 21 T cell receptor beta chains listed next were all sequenced from one sample in a study of CD8 T cells in Susac syndrome. The authors reverse transcribed about 0.5 to 1 ug RNA with random hexamers. TCRdb passed the immunoSEQ multiplex PCR reads through MiXCR, listing each CDR3 protein once. The data contain some 220,000 distinct CDR3 sequences, 95% of them singletons. The sample taken for sequencing was CD4+ T cells from PBMCs. The receptors were sampled from a human donor with multiple sclerosis.

This chain joins TRBV7-2 and TRBJ2-7, with a possible D match to TRBD1 (5 bases). The CDR3 sequence is 15 residues long. From germline, CDR1 is SGHTA and CDR2 FQGNSA. Trimming removed 2 bases at V and 3 bases at J, with 14 bases between. CDR3 sequence: CASSLRPGSYYEQYF. CDR3 DNA: TGTGCCAGCAGCTTACGACCAGGGTCTTACTACGAGCAGTACTTC.

The chain has TRBV3-1 and TRBJ2-3; a weak D match, TRBD1 (5 bases). V lost 3 bases and J 3 bases, leaving 10 bases between the germline ends. CDR1 and CDR2 from the germline V gene are LGHDT and YNNKEL (reference sequence). CDR3 length: 14 residues. The CDR3 DNA is TGTGCCAGCAGCCATAGACAGCTAACAGATACGCAGTATTTT. This sequence encodes CASSHRQLTDTQYF.

The chain recombines TRBV18 with TRBJ1-1, with 8 bases matching TRBD1. The V segment lost 3 bases and the J segment 8 bases; nucleotides outside the gene matches: 5. This CDR3 comprises 13 residues. Germline V gives CDR1 KGHSH, CDR2 LQKENI. CDR3: CASSPDRVGEAFF. The CDR3 DNA follows: TGTGCCAGCTCACCGGACAGGGTTGGGGAAGCTTTCTTT. The variable domain in full, completed from reference TRBV18 and TRBJ1-1, reads NAGVMQNPRHLVRRRGQEARLRCSPMKGHSHVYWYRQLPEEGLKFMVYLQKENIIDESGMPKERFSAEFPKEGPSILRIQQVVRGDSAAYFCASSPDRVGEAFFGQGTRLTVV.

The chain combines TRBV28 with TRBJ2-1; 8 nucleotides align to TRBD1. Germline values: CDR1 MDHEN, CDR2 SYDVKM. The CDR3 covers 12 residues. Losses at the gene ends were 7 bases for V and 10 bases for J; bases not matched to a gene: 6. The CDR3 coding sequence is TGTGCCAGCAACACAGGGGGTCGCGAGCAGTTCTTC. It translates to CASNTGGREQFF.

In this sample, this clonotype turned up once. The chain uses TRBV15 and TRBJ2-5; D unresolved. CDR3 length: 14 amino acids. Trimming took 6 bases from V and 5 from J, leaving 16 bases between them. Germline V gene sequence: CDR1 LNHNV, CDR2 YYDKDF (reference sequence). DNA for the CDR3: TGTGCCACCAGTGCGCGTACGGGCGCCGAGACCCAGTACTTC. Its protein is CATSARTGAETQYF.

This sequence joins TRBV29-1 and TRBJ2-3; 9 nucleotides align to TRBD1. Trimming took 6 bases from V and 6 from J; bases not matched to a gene: 7. The CDR3 is made up of 13 amino acids. The germline V gene has CDR1 SQVTM and CDR2 ANQGSEA. The CDR3, as DNA: TGCAGCGTCACCCGGGACAGGGTTGATACGCAGTATTTT. Translation gives CSVTRDRVDTQYF.

The rearrangement uses TRBV29-1 and TRBJ2-5; D remains ambiguous. V was trimmed by 2 bases and J by 5 bases, leaving 6 bases between them. The CDR3 has 11 residues. CDR1 is SQVTM and CDR2 is ANQGSEA in the germline V gene. CDR3 residues: CSVESRETQYF. The CDR3 nucleotides read TGCAGCGTTGAATCCAGGGAGACCCAGTACTTC.

The chain has TRBV5-1 and TRBJ2-3; 9 bases line up with TRBD1. The length of the CDR3 is 17 residues. CDR1 and CDR2 from the germline V gene are SGHRS and YFSETQ. V shed 4 bases, J shed 9 bases, and the junction held 18 bases outside the gene matches. As DNA, the CDR3 is TGCGCCAGCAGCGCTAATCCGGGACAGGGAGCGCGGTCCACGCAGTATTTT. Its translation: CASSANPGQGARSTQYF.

This clonotype has only one observation. This chain connects TRBV7-2 to TRBJ2-5; D is possibly TRBD1 (6 bases). The V gene lost 2 bases and the J gene lost 4 bases, with 17 bases spanning the gap. CDR1 SGHTA and CDR2 FQGNSA come from the germline V gene. The CDR3 totals 16 residues. CDR3 in DNA: TGTGCCAGCAGCTTAAACAGGGCACCGGGTGTAGAGACCCAGTACTTC. Translated, it gives CASSLNRAPGVETQYF.

This chain joins TRBV7-2 and TRBJ2-7, with TRBD2 matching 7 bases. Germline lookup yields CDR1 SGHTA and CDR2 FQGNSA. CDR3 length: 13 amino acids. Trimming removed 8 bases from V and 3 bases from J; junction bases left unmatched: 7. CDR3 region: CASARLALYEQYF. CDR3 bases: TGTGCCAGCGCCAGACTAGCTCTCTACGAGCAGTACTTC.

The rearrangement links TRBV20-1 to TRBJ2-7; D uncertain. CDR3 length: 15 amino acids. CDR1 is DFQATT and CDR2 is SNEGSKA in the germline V gene (reference sequence). V shed 0 bases and J shed 0 bases, with 12 bases lying between them. The CDR3 loop is CSARDRSVPSYEQYF. CDR3 sequence (DNA): TGCAGTGCTAGAGATCGGAGCGTACCCTCCTACGAGCAGTACTTC.

In this sample, this clonotype turned up once. This chain links TRBV5-1 with TRBJ2-3, with TRBD1 matching 8 bases. CDR1 is SGHRS and CDR2 is YFSETQ in the germline V gene. V trimming: 0 bases; J trimming: 5 bases; junction bases outside the gene matches: 2. The CDR3 has 14 amino acids. CDR3 in DNA: TGCGCCAGCAGCTTGGCAGGGGGCATAGATACGCAGTATTTT. This translates into CASSLAGGIDTQYF. The complete variable domain, with remaining parts taken from reference TRBV5-1 and TRBJ2-3, reads KAGVTQTPRYLIKTRGQQVTLSCSPISGHRSVSWYQQTPGQGLQFLFEYFSETQRNKGNFPGRFSGRQFSNSRSEMNVSTLELGDSALYLCASSLAGGIDTQYFGPGTRLTVL.

The CDR3 DNA sequence: TGTGCCAGTGACCGGGACAGCTCCTACGAGCAGTACTTC. Protein: CASDRDSSYEQYF. V gene TRBV2 combines with J gene TRBJ2-7, with TRBD1 matching over 7 bases. Germline CDR1 and CDR2: SNHLY and FYNNEI. The trim removed 9 bases at V and 0 bases at J, leaving 5 bases unmatched. CDR3 size: 13 residues.

This chain uses TRBV29-1 with TRBJ2-1, with no clear D. The CDR3 runs 14 residues. V lost 4 bases, J lost 0 bases, and 10 bases lay in between. CDR1 SQVTM and CDR2 ANQGSEA come from the germline V gene. This chain's CDR3 is CSVVVTTSYNEQFF. The DNA of the CDR3 is TGCAGCGTTGTGGTAACTACCTCCTACAATGAGCAGTTCTTC.

This clonotype was found once. The rearrangement joins TRBV20-1 to TRBJ2-2; D ambiguous. Germline loops: CDR1 DFQATT, CDR2 SNEGSKA (reference sequence). The CDR3 runs to 14 residues. The V end was cut by 0 bases, the J end by 2 bases, with 7 bases between. The CDR3: CSARDRRNTGELFF. CDR3 DNA sequence: TGCAGTGCTAGAGATAGGCGTAACACCGGGGAGCTGTTTTTT.

V and J are TRBV5-4 and TRBJ2-6; D gene ambiguous. V was cut by 3 bases and J by 4 bases, with 11 bases left in between. The CDR3 loop spans 15 amino acids. The germline CDR1 and CDR2 sequences are SGHNT and YYREEE (reference sequence). DNA of the CDR3: TGTGCCAGCAGCTATCTGGTGGAAGGGGCCAACGTCCTGACTTTC. This encodes CASSYLVEGANVLTF.

The chain joins TRBV30 to TRBJ2-1, with TRBD2 identical over 9 bases. The CDR3 extends over 14 amino acids. CDR1 and CDR2 (germline): GTSNPN, SVGIG (reference sequence). V lost 4 bases, J lost 4 bases, and 5 bases stayed unmatched. This CDR3 reads CAWKAGGEYNEQFF. In nucleotides, the CDR3 is TGTGCCTGGAAGGCGGGAGGGGAGTACAATGAGCAGTTCTTC. Together with reference TRBV30 and TRBJ2-1, the CDR3 gives the full variable domain: SQTIHQWPATLVQPVGSPLSLECTVEGTSNPNLYWYRQAAGRGLQLLFYSVGIGQISSEVPQNLSASRPQDRQFILSSKKLLLSDSGFYLCAWKAGGEYNEQFFGPGTRLTVL.

The chain employs TRBV2 and TRBJ2-7; D tentatively fits TRBD1 or TRBD2 (5 bases each). This CDR3 comprises 15 residues. V shed 5 bases and J shed 6 bases, with 20 bases lying between them. Germline lookup yields CDR1 SNHLY and CDR2 FYNNEI. CDR3 amino acids: CASSRRPKGTPEQYF. CDR3 DNA: TGTGCCAGCAGTCGACGCCCGAAGGGGACGCCCGAGCAGTACTTC.

The V and J genes are TRBV30 and TRBJ2-3; possibly TRBD2 for D (5 bases). Germline V gene sequence: CDR1 GTSNPN, CDR2 SVGIG (reference sequence). The CDR3 covers 13 residues. Trimming cost V 7 bases and J 1 base, with 12 bases left between them. CDR3 region: CASGFGGTDTQYF. The CDR3, as DNA: TGTGCCTCGGGGTTTGGAGGCACAGATACGCAGTATTTT.

The chain employs TRBV5-4 and TRBJ2-7; 7 bases match TRBD2. Germline CDR1 SGHNT, CDR2 YYREEE (reference sequence). V was clipped by 7 bases and J by 1 base; unmatched bases: 8. There are 14 residues in the CDR3. The CDR3 nucleotides are TGTGCCAGCCCAAGGGAGGGGCATTCCTACGAGCAGTACTTC. The encoded protein is CASPREGHSYEQYF.

V usage is TRBV9 and J usage is TRBJ2-5, with 7 bases lining up with TRBD1. The germline V gene has CDR1 SGDLS and CDR2 YYNGEE. This CDR3 region has 14 residues. The V gene end was trimmed by 4 bases and the J gene end by 3 bases; junction bases not matched to a gene: 6. The CDR3 sequence: CASSSRDRKETQYF. CDR3 coding DNA: TGTGCCAGCAGCAGCCGGGACAGAAAAGAGACCCAGTACTTC. Complete variable domain (other parts from reference TRBV9 and TRBJ2-5): DSGVTQTPKHLITATGQRVTLRCSPRSGDLSVYWYQQSLDQGLQFLIQYYNGEERAKGNILERFSAQQFPDLHSELNLSSLELGDSALYFCASSSRDRKETQYFGPGTRLLVL.